The present entry profiles one T cell receptor (beta chain) with its context. Its antigen remains unknown. These data belong to a study of human CD8 memory T cell subsets. Libraries targeted TCR beta using 5' RACE with UMIs. TCRdb re-called the 5' RACE reads; every CDR3 protein appears as one record, without DNA. This listing includes thousands of distinct CDR3 sequences. Enrichment for total CD8+ T cells was performed by negative magnetic separation. General observations from the study: Similar levels of high diversity, measured as normalized Shannon-Wiener diversity, were found in stem-like memory and precursor exhausted T cells, which was not the case for effector memory cells.

The CDR3 is made up of 14 amino acids. Germline CDR1 DFQATT, CDR2 SNEGSKA (reference sequence). V is TRBV20-1 and J is TRBJ2-5; the TCRdb D gene call, TRBD1, has no DNA to confirm it. This clonotype was obtained from a human donor in good health. Sequenced: CD8+ T cells from PBMCs. CDR3: CSARAGDIKETQYF.